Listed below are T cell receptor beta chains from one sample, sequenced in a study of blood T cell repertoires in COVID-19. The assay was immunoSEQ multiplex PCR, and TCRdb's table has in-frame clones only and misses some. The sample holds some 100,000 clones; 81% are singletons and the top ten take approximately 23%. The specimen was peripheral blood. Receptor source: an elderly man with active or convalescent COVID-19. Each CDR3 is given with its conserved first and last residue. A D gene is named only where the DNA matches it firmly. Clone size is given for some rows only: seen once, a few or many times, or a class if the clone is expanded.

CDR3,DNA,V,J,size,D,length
CASSLSRGSTEAFF,TGTGCCAGCAGCTTAAGTAGGGGGAGCACTGAAGCTTTCTTT,TRBV7-8,TRBJ1-1,.,.,14
CASSYFGGDSYEQYF,TGTGCCAGCAGTTACTTCGGGGGGGACTCCTACGAGCAGTACTTC,TRBV6-5,TRBJ2-7,once,TRBD2,15
CASTDRWQTQYF,TGTGCCAGCACGGACAGGTGGCAGACCCAGTACTTC,TRBV12-3/TRBV12-4,TRBJ2-5,.,TRBD1,12
CASSPRDRVGVTEAFF,TGTGCCAGTAGTCCCCGGGACAGGGTGGGGGTCACTGAAGCTTTCTTT,TRBV19,TRBJ1-1,.,TRBD1,16
CSVADKGYGYTF,TGCAGCGTTGCGGACAAGGGTTATGGCTACACCTTC,TRBV29-1,TRBJ1-2,.,.,12
CASSAGTTRYYGYTF,TGTGCCAGCAGTGCCGGGACAACCCGGTACTATGGCTACACCTTC,TRBV6-2/TRBV6-3,TRBJ1-2,.,.,15
CASSLGGGSSYNEQFF,TGCGCCAGCAGCTTGGGGGGAGGAAGCTCCTACAATGAGCAGTTCTTC,TRBV5-1,TRBJ2-1,.,.,16
CASSPGTGGEQPQHF,TGTGCCAGCAGCCCCGGGACAGGGGGCGAACAGCCCCAGCATTTT,TRBV7-2,TRBJ1-5,few,TRBD1,15
CASSGPRGGISEKLFF,TGTGCCAGCAGCGGCCCTCGGGGGGGAATTAGTGAAAAACTGTTTTTT,TRBV9,TRBJ1-4,.,.,16
CASSNPDRADVFF,TGTGCCAGCAGCAATCCCGACAGGGCCGACGTTTTCTTT,TRBV5-5,TRBJ1-1,.,TRBD1,13
CASGSRQGEAFF,TGTGCTAGTGGTTCCCGACAGGGAGAAGCTTTCTTT,TRBV12-5,TRBJ1-1,.,TRBD1,12
CASSRHGTGGDAFF,TGTGCCAGCAGCCGCCATGGGACAGGGGGCGACGCTTTCTTT,TRBV3-1/TRBV3-2,TRBJ1-1,.,TRBD1,14
CASSELGTSGDTQYF,TGTGCCAGCAGTGAATTGGGGACTAGCGGCGATACGCAGTATTTT,TRBV6-4,TRBJ2-3,.,TRBD2,15
CASSLDRGGRLFF,TGTGCCAGCAGCTTAGATCGGGGGGGGAGACTGTTTTTT,TRBV11-2,TRBJ1-4,.,.,13
CATSDLGPGQGAGGKNSPLHF,TGTGCCACCAGTGATTTGGGCCCGGGACAGGGGGCCGGGGGGAAGAATTCACCCCTCCACTTT,TRBV24-1,TRBJ1-6,once,TRBD1,21
CASSSSGGPGSPLHF,TGTGCCAGCAGTTCATCAGGGGGCCCAGGTTCACCCCTCCACTTT,TRBV25-1,TRBJ1-6,.,TRBD1,15
CASSLHRDLYEQYF,TGTGCCAGCAGTTTACACAGGGATCTCTACGAGCAGTACTTC,TRBV27,TRBJ2-7,.,.,14
CASGRGNEQYF,TGTGCCAGCGGGCGGGGGAATGAGCAGTACTTC,TRBV6-5,TRBJ2-7,.,TRBD2,11
CASSLSSRGNSHGYTF,TGTGCCAGCAGCCTGTCGAGTCGGGGGAATTCCCATGGCTACACCTTC,TRBV3-1/TRBV3-2,TRBJ1-2,.,.,16
CASSTGGGHTDTQYF,TGTGCCAGCAGCACCGGCGGGGGGCACACAGATACGCAGTATTTT,TRBV5-6,TRBJ2-3,.,TRBD2,15
CASSHSSGGITDTQYF,TGTGCCAGCAGCCACTCCAGCGGGGGGATCACAGATACGCAGTATTTT,TRBV7-8,TRBJ2-3,.,TRBD2,16
CASSGGEGQGKNEQFF,TGCGCCAGCAGTGGGGGAGAGGGACAAGGAAAGAATGAGCAGTTCTTC,TRBV23-1,TRBJ2-1,.,.,16
CASSFRGRNEKLFF,TGTGCCAGCAGCTTCAGGGGGCGTAACGAAAAACTGTTTTTT,TRBV7-2,TRBJ1-4,.,TRBD1,14
CASTGGSETQYF,TGTGCCAGCACCGGAGGGTCAGAGACCCAGTACTTC,TRBV6-6,TRBJ2-5,.,.,12
CASHRQTGTGYTF,TGTGCCAGCCATCGACAAACAGGGACCGGCTACACCTTC,TRBV19,TRBJ1-2,few,.,13
CSVRALGETQYF,TGCAGCGTGCGGGCCCTGGGGGAGACCCAGTACTTC,TRBV29-1,TRBJ2-5,.,.,12
CASTPGGTAQETQYF,TGTGCCAGCACCCCCGGTGGGACAGCACAAGAGACCCAGTACTTC,TRBV7-2,TRBJ2-5,.,TRBD1,15
CASSLGLGDYNEQFF,TGTGCCAGCAGCTTAGGCCTAGGGGACTACAATGAGCAGTTCTTC,TRBV7-2,TRBJ2-1,few,.,15
CASSQTITGLGIQYF,TGTGCCAGCAGTCAGACAATCACAGGGTTGGGCATTCAGTACTTC,TRBV6-1,TRBJ2-4,.,.,15
CASSPGRGYRSYEQYF,TGTGCCAGCAGCCCCGGAAGGGGCTACCGCTCCTACGAGCAGTACTTC,TRBV11-3,TRBJ2-7,.,.,16
CASRPTGVHEQYF,TGTGCCAGCAGGCCTACCGGGGTCCACGAGCAGTACTTC,TRBV12-3/TRBV12-4,TRBJ2-7,.,.,13
CASTPFETTDNYGYTF,TGCGCCAGCACCCCGTTCGAGACAACCGATAACTATGGCTACACCTTC,TRBV5-1,TRBJ1-2,.,.,16
CASSTGGSEAGYTF,TGTGCCAGTAGTACGGGGGGGTCGGAGGCTGGCTACACCTTC,TRBV19,TRBJ1-2,once,.,14
CASSLDGGWGELFF,TGTGCCAGCAGCTTAGACGGAGGATGGGGGGAGCTGTTTTTT,TRBV11-2,TRBJ2-2,.,.,14
CASKGLGRDNTEAFF,TGTGCCAGCAAGGGCTTAGGACGGGATAACACTGAAGCTTTCTTT,TRBV2,TRBJ1-1,.,.,15
CASSSGGGRGYTF,TGTGCCAGCAGTTCTGGGGGGGGCAGGGGCTACACCTTC,TRBV6-5,TRBJ1-2,.,.,13
CASRPMLGGGQPQHF,TGTGCCAGTAGGCCTATGTTGGGGGGTGGTCAGCCCCAGCATTTT,TRBV19,TRBJ1-5,.,.,15
CATSVEYYGYTF,TGTGCCACCAGCGTCGAGTACTATGGCTACACCTTC,TRBV15,TRBJ1-2,.,.,12
CASSPGSYNSPLHF,TGTGCCAGCAGTCCGGGGTCCTATAATTCACCCCTCCACTTT,TRBV27,TRBJ1-6,.,.,14
CSVVAAGNTIYF,TGCAGCGTTGTGGCAGCTGGAAACACCATATATTTT,TRBV29-1,TRBJ1-3,.,.,12
CASSLDLASVVAEAFF,TGTGCCAGCAGCTTAGATTTGGCTTCAGTGGTGGCTGAAGCTTTCTTT,TRBV11-2,TRBJ1-1,.,.,16
CASSQGRGPQETQYF,TGTGCCAGCAGCCAAGGGCGGGGCCCTCAAGAGACCCAGTACTTC,TRBV3-1/TRBV3-2,TRBJ2-5,.,.,15
CASVAGNPPYEQFF,TGTGCCAGCGTGGCAGGCAACCCACCCTATGAGCAGTTCTTC,TRBV6-5,TRBJ2-1,.,.,14
CASSPAGRNYGYTF,TGTGCCAGCAGTCCCGCGGGGAGAAACTATGGCTACACCTTC,TRBV27,TRBJ1-2,few,.,14
CASSLAQRGLYEQYF,TGTGCCAGCAGCTTAGCCCAGCGGGGCCTCTACGAGCAGTACTTC,TRBV7-8,TRBJ2-7,few,TRBD2,15
CASSPTYRRTDTQYF,TGTGCCAGCAGCCCCACTTACCGCCGCACAGATACGCAGTATTTT,TRBV5-6,TRBJ2-3,.,.,15
CSASRAGGLNYNEQFF,TGCAGTGCTAGTAGGGCCGGGGGTTTGAATTACAATGAGCAGTTCTTC,TRBV20-1,TRBJ2-1,.,.,16
CASSYSTAGQETQYF,TGTGCCAGCAGTTACTCGACAGCGGGGCAAGAGACCCAGTACTTC,TRBV6-2/TRBV6-3,TRBJ2-5,.,TRBD2,15
CASSQDLGGNFIHTEAFF,TGTGCCAGCAGCCAAGACCTGGGGGGGAACTTTATTCACACTGAAGCTTTCTTT,TRBV14,TRBJ1-1,.,.,18
CASSGGSETQYF,TGTGCCAGCAGCGGGGGGTCGGAGACCCAGTACTTC,TRBV6-6,TRBJ2-5,.,TRBD2,12
CASSYKSGVTEAFF,TGTGCCAGCAGCTATAAATCGGGGGTTACTGAAGCTTTCTTT,TRBV7-2,TRBJ1-1,.,.,14
CASRRTLNTEAFF,TGTGCCAGTAGACGGACACTGAACACTGAAGCTTTCTTT,TRBV19,TRBJ1-1,once,.,13
CASSLKDSTNEKLFF,TGTGCCAGCAGCTTGAAGGACAGTACTAATGAAAAACTGTTTTTT,TRBV7-3,TRBJ1-4,.,.,15
CASSATSGGAIEQFF,TGTGCCAGCAGCGCTACTAGCGGGGGGGCGATTGAGCAGTTCTTC,TRBV7-3,TRBJ2-1,.,TRBD2,15
CASSQDKRVTEAFF,TGTGCCAGCAGCCAAGATAAACGGGTCACTGAAGCTTTCTTT,TRBV3-1/TRBV3-2,TRBJ1-1,.,.,14
CASSQGFLGAVYEQYF,TGTGCCAGCAGCCAAGGTTTTTTGGGCGCCGTTTACGAGCAGTACTTC,TRBV3-1/TRBV3-2,TRBJ2-7,.,.,16
CASSLRGGLNTEAFF,TGTGCCAGCAGCCTAAGGGGGGGCTTGAACACTGAAGCTTTCTTT,TRBV7-8,TRBJ1-1,.,.,15